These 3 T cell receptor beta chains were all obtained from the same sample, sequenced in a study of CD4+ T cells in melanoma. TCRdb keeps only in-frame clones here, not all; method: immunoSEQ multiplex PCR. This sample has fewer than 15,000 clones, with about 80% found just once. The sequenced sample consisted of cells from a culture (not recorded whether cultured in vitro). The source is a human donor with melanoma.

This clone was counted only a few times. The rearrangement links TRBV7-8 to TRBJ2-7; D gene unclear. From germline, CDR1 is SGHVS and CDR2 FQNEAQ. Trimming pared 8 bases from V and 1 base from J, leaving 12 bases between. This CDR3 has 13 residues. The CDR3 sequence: CASSPVFSYEQYF. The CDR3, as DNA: TGTGCCAGCTCTCCCGTTTTTTCCTACGAGCAGTACTTC.

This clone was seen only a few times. The CDR3 is CSASYEKLFF. The CDR3 nucleotides read TGCAGTGCTAGTTACGAAAAACTGTTTTTT. The rearrangement uses TRBV20-1 and TRBJ1-4; D not resolved. This CDR3 region has 10 residues. Between the trimmed V and J ends, which lost 3 bases and 8 bases, there was a span of 4 bases. From germline, CDR1 is DFQATT and CDR2 SNEGSKA (reference sequence).

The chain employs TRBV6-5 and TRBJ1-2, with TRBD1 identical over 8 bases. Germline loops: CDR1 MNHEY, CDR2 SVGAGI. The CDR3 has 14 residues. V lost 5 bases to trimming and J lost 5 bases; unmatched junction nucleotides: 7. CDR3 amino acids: CASSEGTGLYGYTF. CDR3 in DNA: TGTGCCAGCAGTGAAGGGACAGGTCTTTATGGCTACACCTTC.